The 24 T cell receptor beta chains below were found in one sample sequenced in a study of T cell responses to AZD1222 COVID-19 vaccine. Profiling relied on immunoSEQ multiplex PCR, and the TCRdb table lists in-frame clones only, not all of them. The top ten hold less than 6.5% of the sample, which has 120,000 or so clones, around 90% seen once. The specimen was peripheral blood, collected on day 0 of AZD1222 vaccination. The origin of the receptors is an adult in good health.

This clone has a single count. J is TRBJ2-1 and V is TRBV4-2; D is unresolved. CDR3 size: 11 residues. Germline V gene sequence: CDR1 LGHNA, CDR2 YNFKEQ. V gave up 1 base and J gave up 6 bases, with 1 base separating them. The chain's CDR3 is CASSQANEQFF. The CDR3 DNA is TGTGCCAGCAGCCAAGCCAATGAGCAGTTCTTC.

The chain carries TRBV3-1 (or the pseudogene TRBV3-2) and TRBJ1-6; tentatively, D is TRBD1 (5 bases). Germline CDR1 LGHDT, CDR2 YNNKEL (reference sequence). The CDR3 runs 14 residues. V dropped 4 bases and J dropped 5 bases, with 9 bases sitting between them. CDR3 loop: CASSPVGDNSPLHF. CDR3 bases: TGTGCCAGCAGCCCGGTGGGGGATAATTCACCCCTCCACTTT.

The rearrangement joins TRBV10-3 to TRBJ1-6; no firm D call. This CDR3 comprises 15 residues. CDR1 and CDR2 (germline): ENHRY, SYGVKD. V was trimmed by 4 bases and J by 7 bases, leaving 14 bases between them. CDR3 DNA: TGTGCCATCAGTGGAGAGAACACATCGAATTCACCCCTCCACTTT. Translated: CAISGENTSNSPLHF.

V and J are TRBV18 and TRBJ1-6; D is uncertain. The CDR3 has 16 amino acids. In germline, CDR1 is KGHSH, CDR2 LQKENI. V shed 3 bases and J shed 0 bases, with 9 bases lying between them. This CDR3 is CASSPDGSSYNSPLHF. The DNA of the CDR3 is TGTGCCAGCTCACCGGATGGGAGCTCCTATAATTCACCCCTCCACTTT.

This chain connects TRBV5-4 to TRBJ1-1, with 9 bases aligning to TRBD1. This CDR3 spans 15 amino acids. Germline V lookup: CDR1 SGHNT, CDR2 YYREEE (reference sequence). The junction had 8 bases not matched to a gene; V was cut back by 4 bases and J by 4 bases. CDR3 in amino acids: CASSAPGQGGTEAFF. CDR3 nucleotide sequence: TGTGCCAGCAGCGCCCCGGGACAGGGAGGCACTGAAGCTTTCTTT.

The chain uses TRBV6-2 or TRBV6-3 and TRBJ2-2; 9 positions match TRBD2. J lost 1 base, V lost 3 bases, and 9 bases had no gene match. Germline loops: CDR1 MNHEY, CDR2 SVGEGT. The CDR3 has 18 residues. The CDR3, as DNA: TGTGCCAGCAGTTATCGGCGGGGGGGCGGATTGAACACCGGGGAGCTGTTTTTT. Translation gives CASSYRRGGGLNTGELFF.

In its sample, this clone was seen once. The chain joins TRBV27 to TRBJ1-6, with D possibly TRBD1 on 5 matching bases. The V gene's germline CDR1 is MNHEY and CDR2 SMNVEV (reference sequence). The V and J ends lost 8 bases and 9 bases respectively, with 11 bases between them. The CDR3 consists of 12 residues. The CDR3 nucleotides read TGTGCCAGCTCGCTTGGGGCTTCACCCCTCCACTTT. It translates to CASSLGASPLHF.

The rearrangement joins TRBV28 to TRBJ2-2; D call uncertain. The V and J ends lost 1 base and 5 bases respectively, with 5 bases between them. Germline lookup yields CDR1 MDHEN and CDR2 SYDVKM. The CDR3 has 13 amino acids. CDR3: CASSLSGTGELFF. The CDR3 DNA sequence: TGTGCCAGCAGTTTATCTGGAACCGGGGAGCTGTTTTTT.

This clone was recorded only once. V is TRBV15 and J is TRBJ2-7; D is ambiguous. V was cut by 4 bases and J by 7 bases, with 14 bases left in between. There are 13 residues in the CDR3. Germline V CDR1 and CDR2: LNHNV, YYDKDF (reference sequence). The chain's CDR3 is CATSIEALREQYF. The CDR3 nucleotides are TGTGCCACCAGCATTGAGGCATTGAGGGAGCAGTACTTC.

CDR3 amino acids: CASGPPGAGFNQPQHF. DNA of the CDR3: TGTGCTAGTGGTCCACCGGGTGCCGGGTTCAATCAGCCCCAGCATTTT. The genes are TRBV12-5 and TRBJ1-5; D ambiguous. Trimming pared 5 bases from V and 3 bases from J, leaving 17 bases between. The CDR3 totals 16 residues. CDR1 and CDR2 from the germline V gene are LGHNT and FRNRAP. The variable domain in full, with the rest retrieved from reference TRBV12-5 and TRBJ1-5, is DARVTQTPRHKVTEMGQEVTMRCQPILGHNTVFWYRQTMMQGLELLAYFRNRAPLDDSGMPKDRFSAEMPDATLATLKIQPSEPRDSAVYFCASGPPGAGFNQPQHFGDGTRLSIL.

The chain couples TRBV10-3 to TRBJ2-1; 7 nucleotides agree with TRBD2. CDR1 is ENHRY and CDR2 is SYGVKD in the germline V gene. Losses at the gene ends were 0 bases for V and 3 bases for J; bases not matched to a gene: 2. This CDR3 has 15 amino acids. Written as DNA, the CDR3 is TGTGCCATCAGTGAGTCTGCGGGAGTCTACAATGAGCAGTTCTTC. It is translated as CAISESAGVYNEQFF.

The chain uses TRBV30 and TRBJ1-2, with D perhaps matching TRBD1 (5 bases). The V and J ends lost 3 bases and 8 bases respectively, with 22 bases between them. Looked up from germline, CDR1 is GTSNPN and CDR2 is SVGIG (reference sequence). CDR3 size: 15 residues. The CDR3 reads CAWSPTWDGAHGYTF. CDR3 coding DNA: TGTGCCTGGAGCCCCACCTGGGACGGGGCCCACGGCTACACCTTC. The full variable domain, with the rest looked up from reference TRBV30 and TRBJ1-2, is SQTIHQWPATLVQPVGSPLSLECTVEGTSNPNLYWYRQAAGRGLQLLFYSVGIGQISSEVPQNLSASRPQDRQFILSSKKLLLSDSGFYLCAWSPTWDGAHGYTFGSGTRLTVV.

The chain links TRBV18 to TRBJ1-5; D is perhaps TRBD1 (5 bases). The CDR3 totals 15 residues. The V end lost 6 bases, the J end lost 0 bases, and 12 bases lay between the germline ends. CDR1 and CDR2 (germline): KGHSH, LQKENI. The DNA for the CDR3 is TGTGCCAGCTCTCCTGGGGCAGATAGCAATCAGCCCCAGCATTTT. This encodes CASSPGADSNQPQHF.

The CDR3 here is CASSLVPSGNSYNEQFF. In DNA form, the CDR3 reads TGCGCCAGCAGCTTGGTGCCTAGCGGGAACTCCTACAATGAGCAGTTCTTC. The chain couples TRBV5-1 to TRBJ2-1; 9 bases fit TRBD2. After removal of 0 bases from V and 0 bases from J, the junction contained 4 bases not matched to a gene. This CDR3 spans 17 amino acids. Germline assignment: CDR1 SGHRS and CDR2 YFSETQ. Full variable domain (remainder filled in from reference TRBV5-1 and TRBJ2-1): KAGVTQTPRYLIKTRGQQVTLSCSPISGHRSVSWYQQTPGQGLQFLFEYFSETQRNKGNFPGRFSGRQFSNSRSEMNVSTLELGDSALYLCASSLVPSGNSYNEQFFGPGTRLTVL.

The chain is built from TRBV4-1 and TRBJ1-3, with 9 nucleotides matching TRBD1. The CDR3 spans 15 residues. With V trimmed by 1 base and J by 6 bases, 4 bases remained unmatched. Per the germline V gene, CDR1 is MGHRA and CDR2 is YSYEKL. The CDR3 sequence is CASSQGDREENTIYF. For the CDR3, the DNA is TGCGCCAGCAGCCAAGGGGACAGGGAGGAAAACACCATATATTTT.

As for this clone: Different DNA sequences within this sample yield the same CDR3. The V and J genes are TRBV5-1 and TRBJ2-1; D unclear. V gave up 4 bases and J gave up 3 bases, with 5 bases separating them. This CDR3 has 12 residues. Germline V CDR1 and CDR2: SGHRS, YFSETQ. The CDR3 nucleotides are TGCGCCAGCAGCCTTAACTACAATGAGCAGTTCTTC. Translation: CASSLNYNEQFF. Full variable domain (missing parts from reference TRBV5-1 and TRBJ2-1): KAGVTQTPRYLIKTRGQQVTLSCSPISGHRSVSWYQQTPGQGLQFLFEYFSETQRNKGNFPGRFSGRQFSNSRSEMNVSTLELGDSALYLCASSLNYNEQFFGPGTRLTVL.

The chain joins TRBV30 to TRBJ2-7; 9 nucleotides line up with TRBD1. With 4 bases clipped from V and 0 bases from J, the junction kept 7 bases outside the gene matches. This CDR3 comprises 15 residues. Germline CDR1 reads GTSNPN; CDR2 reads SVGIG (reference sequence). CDR3 coding DNA: TGTGCCTGGAATATAAAACAGGGGGCCTCCTACGAGCAGTACTTC. It codes for CAWNIKQGASYEQYF.

The rearrangement uses TRBV7-8 and TRBJ2-5, with a possible D match to TRBD2 (5 bases). The CDR3 length is 12 residues. From germline, CDR1 is SGHVS and CDR2 FQNEAQ. With 3 bases removed from V and 7 bases from J, the gap between germline ends came to 9 bases. DNA for the CDR3: TGTGCCAGCAGCTTCCCCGAGGGGACCCAGTACTTC. This codes for CASSFPEGTQYF.

The V gene is TRBV29-1, the J gene TRBJ1-6; 9 bases are shared with TRBD1. Trimming took 1 base from V and 1 from J; bases not matched to a gene: 5. CDR1 SQVTM and CDR2 ANQGSEA come from the germline V gene. The CDR3 length is 17 residues. DNA of the CDR3: TGCAGCGTTGAAGGGACAGGGGATCGGTCCTATAATTCACCCCTCCACTTT. Its protein is CSVEGTGDRSYNSPLHF.

The chain couples TRBV5-1 to TRBJ2-2; D is unresolved. With 4 bases removed from V and 6 bases from J, the gap between germline ends came to 4 bases. This CDR3 contains 11 residues. Germline CDR1 and CDR2: SGHRS and YFSETQ. The CDR3 nucleotides read TGCGCCAGCAGCCGGTCCGGGGAGCTGTTTTTT. It encodes CASSRSGELFF. Full variable domain (remainder filled in from reference TRBV5-1 and TRBJ2-2): KAGVTQTPRYLIKTRGQQVTLSCSPISGHRSVSWYQQTPGQGLQFLFEYFSETQRNKGNFPGRFSGRQFSNSRSEMNVSTLELGDSALYLCASSRSGELFFGEGSRLTVL.

This clone was detected once. Sequence at one end of the junction differs from germline and may be a read error. The rearrangement uses TRBV5-1 and TRBJ2-1; 8 bases map to TRBD2. The germline gives CDR1 SGHRS, CDR2 YFSETQ. This CDR3 is 15 amino acids long. The CDR3 sequence: CASSLSGSSFNEQFF. The CDR3, as DNA: TGCGCCAGCAGCCTGAGCGGGAGTTCCTTCAATGAGCAGTTCTTC.

The V and J genes are TRBV11-2 and TRBJ1-2; 8 bases align to TRBD1. The CDR3 sequence is 14 residues long. Germline lookup yields CDR1 SGHAT and CDR2 FQNNGV. V shed 2 bases and J 4 bases; nucleotides not matched to a gene: 3. CDR3 in amino acids: CASSLQGAAYGYTF. The CDR3 DNA reads as TGTGCCAGCAGCTTACAGGGGGCGGCCTATGGCTACACCTTC.

The gene calls are TRBV5-1 and TRBJ2-7; D is possibly TRBD1 (5 bases). Trimming left V 1 base short and J 1 base short, with 15 bases between. This CDR3 spans 16 amino acids. CDR1 is SGHRS and CDR2 is YFSETQ in the germline V gene. CDR3 DNA: TGCGCCAGCAGCTTGATAGGGGTCCACCTTTCCTACGAGCAGTACTTC. Translation: CASSLIGVHLSYEQYF. Filled out from reference TRBV5-1 and TRBJ2-7, the complete variable domain reads KAGVTQTPRYLIKTRGQQVTLSCSPISGHRSVSWYQQTPGQGLQFLFEYFSETQRNKGNFPGRFSGRQFSNSRSEMNVSTLELGDSALYLCASSLIGVHLSYEQYFGPGTRLTVT.

V is TRBV24-1 and J is TRBJ1-5, with unresolved D. CDR1 and CDR2 from the germline V gene are KGHDR and SFDVKD. There are 15 residues in the CDR3. Trimming pared 2 bases from V and 4 bases from J, leaving 11 bases between. The CDR3: CATSDSKSGNQPQHF. The CDR3 nucleotides are TGTGCCACCAGTGATTCCAAATCAGGAAATCAGCCCCAGCATTTT.